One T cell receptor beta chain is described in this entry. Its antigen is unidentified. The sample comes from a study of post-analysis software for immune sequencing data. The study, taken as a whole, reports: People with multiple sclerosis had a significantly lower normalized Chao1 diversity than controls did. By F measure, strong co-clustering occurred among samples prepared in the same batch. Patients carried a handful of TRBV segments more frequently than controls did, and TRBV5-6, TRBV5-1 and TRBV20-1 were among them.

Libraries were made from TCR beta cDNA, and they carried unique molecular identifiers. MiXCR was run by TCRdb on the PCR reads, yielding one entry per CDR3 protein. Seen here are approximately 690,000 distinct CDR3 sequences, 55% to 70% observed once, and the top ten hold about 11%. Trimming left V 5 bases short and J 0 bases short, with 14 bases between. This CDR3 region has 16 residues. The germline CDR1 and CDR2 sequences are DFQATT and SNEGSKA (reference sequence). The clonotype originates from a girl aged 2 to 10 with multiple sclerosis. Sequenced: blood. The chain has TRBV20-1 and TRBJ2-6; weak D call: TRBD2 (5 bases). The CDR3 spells CSAGRPGSSGANVLTF. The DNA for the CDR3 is TGCAGTGCTGGCAGACCGGGAAGCTCTGGGGCCAACGTCCTGACTTTC.